This T cell receptor (beta chain) was obtained from a study of post-analysis software for immune sequencing data. Findings of the study overall: In multiple sclerosis, normalized Chao1 diversity was significantly below that of controls. Included in a set of about 5 TRBV segments more frequent in patients than controls were TRBV5-6, TRBV5-1 and TRBV20-1.

Researchers reported that TCR beta cDNA libraries carried unique molecular identifiers. Out of about 0.9 to 10 million T cells, a few hundred thousand cDNA molecules were generated. MiXCR, run by TCRdb on the PCR reads, gives a single entry per CDR3 protein. The sample has fewer than 550,000 distinct CDR3 sequences; 30% to 40% are singletons. V dropped 1 base and J dropped 0; count of bases not matched to a gene: 3. Germline loops: CDR1 LGHDT, CDR2 YNNKEL (reference sequence). There are 15 residues in the CDR3. Worth noting for this clonotype: Its specificity is unknown.

The source material was blood. This TCR came from a girl between 2 and 17 years old with multiple sclerosis. The rearrangement joins TRBV3-1 to TRBJ2-7, with 7 bases identical to TRBD2. CDR3 amino acids: CASSQGGDYSYEQYF. The CDR3 bases are TGTGCCAGCAGCCAAGGGGGGGACTACTCCTACGAGCAGTACTTC.